Listed below are T cell receptor beta chains from one sample, sequenced in a study of T-cell reconstitution after alpha-beta-depleted transplantation in children. TCRdb reprocessed the PCR reads with MiXCR, giving one entry per CDR3 protein. The table has more than 400,000 distinct CDR3 sequences, roughly an eighth seen once. The specimen was PBMCs, mostly from graft donor cells, collected 180 days after TCRalphabeta/CD19-depleted stem cell transplant. The receptor source for this set is a female patient between 2 and 10 years old who had a stem cell transplant for aplastic anemia, so the T cells may come from the graft donor. The CDR3 runs from the conserved cysteine through the conserved F or W. D genes are given only for firm matches. Some rows mark clone size as missing; the rest say once, few, many or name a class of expanded clone.

clone size: few; D gene: NA; CDR3 length: 12; V gene: TRBV20-1; J gene: TRBJ2-1; CDR3 DNA: TGCAGTGCTGAGGACTATAACAATGAGCAGTTCTTC; CDR3 protein: CSAEDYNNEQFF
clone size: many; D gene: TRBD1; CDR3 length: 13; V gene: TRBV5-1; J gene: TRBJ2-7; CDR3 DNA: TGCGCCAGCAGACGGACAGGGACCTACGAGCAGTACTTC; CDR3 protein: CASRRTGTYEQYF
clone size: NA; D gene: NA; CDR3 length: 16; V gene: TRBV6-5; J gene: TRBJ1-3; CDR3 DNA: TGTGCCAGCAGTTACTCTAGGAGGAGCTCTGGAAACACCATATATTTT; CDR3 protein: CASSYSRRSSGNTIYF
clone size: NA; D gene: NA; CDR3 length: 12; V gene: TRBV11-2; J gene: TRBJ2-1; CDR3 DNA: TGTGCCAGCAGCTTAGATCAGAGAGGAGCTATCTTC; CDR3 protein: CASSLDQRGAIF
clone size: NA; D gene: NA; CDR3 length: 12; V gene: TRBV12-3/TRBV12-4; J gene: TRBJ2-5; CDR3 DNA: TGTGCCAGCAGCCTCCGGGATAAGACCCAGTACTTC; CDR3 protein: CASSLRDKTQYF
clone size: many; D gene: TRBD2; CDR3 length: 14; V gene: TRBV27; J gene: TRBJ2-5; CDR3 DNA: TGTGCCAGCAGTTTATTAGGGACTAAAGAGACCCAGTACTTC; CDR3 protein: CASSLLGTKETQYF
clone size: NA; D gene: NA; CDR3 length: 15; V gene: TRBV2; J gene: TRBJ2-5; CDR3 DNA: TGTGCCAGCAGTGGTGGGAGAGGGTACCAAGAGACCCAGTACTTC; CDR3 protein: CASSGGRGYQETQYF
clone size: NA; D gene: TRBD1; CDR3 length: 14; V gene: TRBV11-2; J gene: TRBJ1-5; CDR3 DNA: TGTGCCAGCAGCCCGGCGGACAGGGTGAAGCCCCAGCATTTT; CDR3 protein: CASSPADRVKPQHF
clone size: many; D gene: NA; CDR3 length: 14; V gene: TRBV9; J gene: TRBJ2-3; CDR3 DNA: TGTGCCAGCAGCCCAGGCACACGCACAGATACGCAGTATTTT; CDR3 protein: CASSPGTRTDTQYF
clone size: many; D gene: NA; CDR3 length: 14; V gene: TRBV2; J gene: TRBJ2-1; CDR3 DNA: TGTGCCAGCATCAGACCATCCCCCTACAATGAGCAGTTCTTC; CDR3 protein: CASIRPSPYNEQFF
clone size: few; D gene: NA; CDR3 length: 18; V gene: TRBV25-1; J gene: TRBJ2-6; CDR3 DNA: TGTGCCAGCAGTGAATACGACTCCATTCTCTCTGGGGCCAACGTCCTGACTTTC; CDR3 protein: CASSEYDSILSGANVLTF
clone size: NA; D gene: NA; CDR3 length: 15; V gene: TRBV4-2; J gene: TRBJ2-7; CDR3 DNA: TGTGCCAGCAGCCAAGGACGAGGGGCGGACGGCGAGCAGTACTTC; CDR3 protein: CASSQGRGADGEQYF
clone size: NA; D gene: TRBD1; CDR3 length: 16; V gene: TRBV12-3/TRBV12-4; J gene: TRBJ2-5; CDR3 DNA: TGTGCCAGCAGTTTCCAACCGGGACAGGGAAAAGAGACCCAGTACTTC; CDR3 protein: CASSFQPGQGKETQYF
clone size: once; D gene: TRBD1; CDR3 length: 14; V gene: TRBV5-1; J gene: TRBJ2-3; CDR3 DNA: TGCGCCAGCAGGCAGGGGGCTAGCACAGATACGCAGTATTTT; CDR3 protein: CASRQGASTDTQYF
clone size: few; D gene: TRBD1; CDR3 length: 12; V gene: TRBV28; J gene: TRBJ2-7; CDR3 DNA: TGTGCCAGCGCAGGGGGCCTAAACGAGCAGTACTTC; CDR3 protein: CASAGGLNEQYF
clone size: NA; D gene: NA; CDR3 length: 15; V gene: TRBV7-2; J gene: TRBJ1-5; CDR3 DNA: TGTGCCAGCAGCTACTCAACCAATAGCAATCAGCCCCAGCATTTT; CDR3 protein: CASSYSTNSNQPQHF
clone size: NA; D gene: NA; CDR3 length: 14; V gene: TRBV5-1; J gene: TRBJ2-2; CDR3 DNA: TGCGCCAGCAGCCCAGTACCCGACACCGGGGAGCTGTTTTTT; CDR3 protein: CASSPVPDTGELFF
clone size: NA; D gene: TRBD2; CDR3 length: 16; V gene: TRBV7-2; J gene: TRBJ2-2; CDR3 DNA: TGTGCCAGCAGCTTTACCGGGACTAGTACCACCGGGGAGCTGTTTTTT; CDR3 protein: CASSFTGTSTTGELFF
clone size: few; D gene: TRBD1; CDR3 length: 14; V gene: TRBV12-3/TRBV12-4; J gene: TRBJ2-5; CDR3 DNA: TGTGCCAGCAGTACGACCGGACAGGGGGAGACCCAGTACTTC; CDR3 protein: CASSTTGQGETQYF
clone size: few; D gene: TRBD1; CDR3 length: 17; V gene: TRBV7-2; J gene: TRBJ1-1; CDR3 DNA: TGTGCCAGCAGCTTCCTATACGGGGACAGGGTTTTCACTGAAGCTTTCTTT; CDR3 protein: CASSFLYGDRVFTEAFF
clone size: few; D gene: NA; CDR3 length: 15; V gene: TRBV27; J gene: TRBJ1-5; CDR3 DNA: TGTGCCAGCAGTTTTGGGGGCTTAAACAATCAGCCCCAGCATTTT; CDR3 protein: CASSFGGLNNQPQHF
clone size: NA; D gene: NA; CDR3 length: 16; V gene: TRBV6-1; J gene: TRBJ2-2; CDR3 DNA: TGTGCCAGCAGTGAAGCGCTTGGGAGGCGGACCGGGGAGCTGTTTTTT; CDR3 protein: CASSEALGRRTGELFF
clone size: NA; D gene: NA; CDR3 length: 14; V gene: TRBV2; J gene: TRBJ1-1; CDR3 DNA: TGTGCCAGCAGTCAAGTACAGGGAACGGGAGAAGCTTTCTTT; CDR3 protein: CASSQVQGTGEAFF
clone size: few; D gene: NA; CDR3 length: 14; V gene: TRBV6-1; J gene: TRBJ1-4; CDR3 DNA: TGTGCCAGCAATAAAGGGGCACGTAATGAAAAACTGTTTTTT; CDR3 protein: CASNKGARNEKLFF
clone size: few; D gene: TRBD1; CDR3 length: 18; V gene: TRBV12-3/TRBV12-4; J gene: TRBJ2-2; CDR3 DNA: TGTGCCATCACCCCCAGATCAGAGTCGGACAGGCTCACCGGGGAGCTGTTTTTT; CDR3 protein: CAITPRSESDRLTGELFF
clone size: many; D gene: NA; CDR3 length: 12; V gene: TRBV29-1; J gene: TRBJ1-4; CDR3 DNA: TGCAGCGGACGGGGGGGAGGCGAAAAACTGTTTTTT; CDR3 protein: CSGRGGGEKLFF
clone size: NA; D gene: TRBD1; CDR3 length: 15; V gene: TRBV5-1; J gene: TRBJ2-6; CDR3 DNA: TGCGCCAGCAGCTCCGGACAGGCCGGGGCCAACGTCCTGACTTTC; CDR3 protein: CASSSGQAGANVLTF
clone size: NA; D gene: NA; CDR3 length: 15; V gene: TRBV3-1; J gene: TRBJ1-5; CDR3 DNA: TGTGCCAGCAGCCAAGGACCTCAAGGCAGCCAGCCCCAGCATTTT; CDR3 protein: CASSQGPQGSQPQHF
clone size: NA; D gene: NA; CDR3 length: 17; V gene: TRBV15; J gene: TRBJ2-6; CDR3 DNA: TGTGCCACCAGCAGAGATCCGAGGGGATCTGGGGCCAACGGCCTGACTTTC; CDR3 protein: CATSRDPRGSGANGLTF
clone size: NA; D gene: NA; CDR3 length: 14; V gene: TRBV20-1; J gene: TRBJ1-1; CDR3 DNA: TGCAGTGCTAGGAGAAGGGCTGGCGGCACTGAAGCTTTCTTT; CDR3 protein: CSARRRAGGTEAFF
clone size: few; D gene: TRBD2; CDR3 length: 14; V gene: TRBV20-1; J gene: TRBJ2-1; CDR3 DNA: TGCAGTGCCTTAGCGGGTGTCTCCTACAATGAGCAGTTCTTC; CDR3 protein: CSALAGVSYNEQFF
clone size: few; D gene: TRBD1; CDR3 length: 17; V gene: TRBV9; J gene: TRBJ2-2; CDR3 DNA: TGTGCCAGCAGCGCCCCATCAGGGGGATCCAACACCGGGGAGCTGTTTTTT; CDR3 protein: CASSAPSGGSNTGELFF
clone size: many; D gene: NA; CDR3 length: 13; V gene: TRBV7-9; J gene: TRBJ2-7; CDR3 DNA: TGTGCCAGCAGCCTTCCGGGACCTAGCGAGCAGTACTTC; CDR3 protein: CASSLPGPSEQYF
clone size: few; D gene: NA; CDR3 length: 16; V gene: TRBV7-2; J gene: TRBJ1-4; CDR3 DNA: TGTGCCAGCAGCTTAGCAGGGACCGTGTTTGGGGAAAAACTGTTTTTT; CDR3 protein: CASSLAGTVFGEKLFF
clone size: few; D gene: TRBD1; CDR3 length: 15; V gene: TRBV20-1; J gene: TRBJ2-5; CDR3 DNA: TGCAGTGCTACTTTATACAGGACAGGGAGAGAGACCCAGTACTTC; CDR3 protein: CSATLYRTGRETQYF
clone size: NA; D gene: TRBD1; CDR3 length: 15; V gene: TRBV2; J gene: TRBJ2-3; CDR3 DNA: TGTGCCAGCAGTGAAGACAGGGGGCAGATGGATACGCAGTATTTT; CDR3 protein: CASSEDRGQMDTQYF
clone size: NA; D gene: TRBD1; CDR3 length: 14; V gene: TRBV6-1; J gene: TRBJ2-1; CDR3 DNA: TGTGCCAGCAGCGGGGCAGGGGGTACCAATGAGCAGTTCTTC; CDR3 protein: CASSGAGGTNEQFF
clone size: few; D gene: TRBD1; CDR3 length: 16; V gene: TRBV11-3; J gene: TRBJ2-7; CDR3 DNA: TGTGCCAGCAGCTTAGGTCGTCGGGACAGGGCCTACGAGCAGTACTTC; CDR3 protein: CASSLGRRDRAYEQYF
clone size: NA; D gene: TRBD1; CDR3 length: 19; V gene: TRBV11-1; J gene: TRBJ1-4; CDR3 DNA: TGTGCCAGCAGCTCGATACAGGGGGGAAGACATCATCGGTATGAAAAACTGTTTTTT; CDR3 protein: CASSSIQGGRHHRYEKLFF
clone size: NA; D gene: NA; CDR3 length: 15; V gene: TRBV20-1; J gene: TRBJ2-1; CDR3 DNA: TGCAGTGCTAGAGATTCTCAGGGATCCTACAATGAGCAGTTCTTC; CDR3 protein: CSARDSQGSYNEQFF
clone size: NA; D gene: NA; CDR3 length: 14; V gene: TRBV28; J gene: TRBJ2-1; CDR3 DNA: TGTGCCAGCAGTACCACTGATGTCTACAATGAGCAGTTCTTC; CDR3 protein: CASSTTDVYNEQFF
clone size: NA; D gene: NA; CDR3 length: 15; V gene: TRBV20-1; J gene: TRBJ2-5; CDR3 DNA: TGCAGTGCTCCCCCCCGGACCGGTATCCAAGAGACCCAGTACTTC; CDR3 protein: CSAPPRTGIQETQYF
clone size: few; D gene: TRBD2; CDR3 length: 18; V gene: TRBV28; J gene: TRBJ2-2; CDR3 DNA: TGTGCCAGCAGTTTGGAACTAGCGGGAGTACAGGGGGGCGGGGAGCTGTTTTTT; CDR3 protein: CASSLELAGVQGGGELFF
clone size: NA; D gene: NA; CDR3 length: 13; V gene: TRBV19; J gene: TRBJ1-1; CDR3 DNA: TGTGCCAGTAGTCCCGGGACCGTGGGTGAAGCTTTCTTT; CDR3 protein: CASSPGTVGEAFF
clone size: NA; D gene: NA; CDR3 length: 15; V gene: TRBV6-5; J gene: TRBJ2-1; CDR3 DNA: TGTGCCAGCAGTTACGAGCGCTCGTCCTACAATGAGCAGTTCTTC; CDR3 protein: CASSYERSSYNEQFF
clone size: few; D gene: NA; CDR3 length: 14; V gene: TRBV20-1; J gene: TRBJ2-1; CDR3 DNA: TGCAGTGCTAGAGATGTGGTGGGGCCCTTAGTTCAGTTCTTC; CDR3 protein: CSARDVVGPLVQFF
clone size: NA; D gene: NA; CDR3 length: 15; V gene: TRBV28; J gene: TRBJ1-5; CDR3 DNA: TGTGCCAGCAGTTTGTTAGGGGGGGGCAATCAGCCCCAGCATTTT; CDR3 protein: CASSLLGGGNQPQHF
clone size: few; D gene: NA; CDR3 length: 12; V gene: TRBV20-1; J gene: TRBJ2-1; CDR3 DNA: TGCAGTGCTAGAGATGCCTACCGTGAGCAGTTCTTC; CDR3 protein: CSARDAYREQFF
clone size: many; D gene: NA; CDR3 length: 14; V gene: TRBV12-3/TRBV12-4; J gene: TRBJ2-5; CDR3 DNA: TGTGCCAGCAGTTTAGAGGCAGTCCAAGAGACCCAGTACTTC; CDR3 protein: CASSLEAVQETQYF
clone size: NA; D gene: NA; CDR3 length: 15; V gene: TRBV7-9; J gene: TRBJ2-2; CDR3 DNA: TGTGCCAGCAGCTTAACCCAGGGGAACACCGGGGAGCTGTTTTTT; CDR3 protein: CASSLTQGNTGELFF
clone size: NA; D gene: NA; CDR3 length: 17; V gene: TRBV6-5; J gene: TRBJ2-7; CDR3 DNA: TGTGCCAGCAGTTACGTGGGAACAGGGCGGGGGCACTACGAGCAGTACTTC; CDR3 protein: CASSYVGTGRGHYEQYF
clone size: NA; D gene: TRBD2; CDR3 length: 16; V gene: TRBV24-1; J gene: TRBJ2-5; CDR3 DNA: TGTGCCACCAGTGATGACGGACTAGCGGCCCAAGAGACCCAGTACTTC; CDR3 protein: CATSDDGLAAQETQYF
clone size: NA; D gene: NA; CDR3 length: 13; V gene: TRBV12-3/TRBV12-4; J gene: TRBJ1-1; CDR3 DNA: TGTGCCAGCAGTTTGAGGGGGGCCACTGAAGCTTTCTTT; CDR3 protein: CASSLRGATEAFF
clone size: many; D gene: NA; CDR3 length: 13; V gene: TRBV3-1; J gene: TRBJ2-7; CDR3 DNA: TGTGCCAGCAGCCAAGGGGGCACCTACGAGCAGTACTTC; CDR3 protein: CASSQGGTYEQYF
clone size: NA; D gene: TRBD1; CDR3 length: 14; V gene: TRBV12-3/TRBV12-4; J gene: TRBJ1-1; CDR3 DNA: TGTGCCAGCAGTTCTGGACAGGGAGCAACTGAAGCTTTCTTT; CDR3 protein: CASSSGQGATEAFF